The clone carrying this T cell receptor (beta chain) was seen at least ten times. Its target is not known. This sample is part of a study of T cell repertoires in cytomegalovirus infection. Study overall: HLA-B-restricted CMV epitopes that are well studied, plus recently identified HLA-C-restricted ones, were used by the study. Indications came from public TCR beta signatures; they pointed to CMV infection and to a matching HLA type. Study results and limitations: Carriers of CMV plus the relevant HLA were identified by cumulative public TCR beta family frequency. The response measured ex vivo was dominated by TCR beta clonotypes (HLA-C-restricted and CMV-specific).

TCRdb fed the reads into MiXCR, producing one record per CDR3 protein. The sample lists approximately 390,000 distinct CDR3 sequences, roughly a third occurring once. V shed 5 bases and J 4 bases; nucleotides not matched to a gene: 5. This CDR3 is 14 amino acids long. Germline V gene data show CDR1 as SGHTA and CDR2 as FQGNSA. The clonotype comes from a human donor in good health (CMV status not recorded). Some clones in this sample may be carry-over from other donors' samples. The rearrangement joins TRBV7-2 to TRBJ2-5; 9 positions match TRBD2. Sample: cultured PBMCs, taken from culture after CMV antigen stimulation. CDR3 protein: CASSRVAGVETQYF. In DNA, the CDR3 is TGTGCCAGCAGCCGGGTAGCGGGAGTAGAGACCCAGTACTTC. Full variable domain (missing parts from reference TRBV7-2 and TRBJ2-5): GAGVSQSPSNKVTEKGKDVELRCDPISGHTALYWYRQSLGQGLEFLIYFQGNSAPDKSGLPSDRFSAERTGGSVSTLTIQRTQQEDSAVYLCASSRVAGVETQYFGPGTRLLVL.